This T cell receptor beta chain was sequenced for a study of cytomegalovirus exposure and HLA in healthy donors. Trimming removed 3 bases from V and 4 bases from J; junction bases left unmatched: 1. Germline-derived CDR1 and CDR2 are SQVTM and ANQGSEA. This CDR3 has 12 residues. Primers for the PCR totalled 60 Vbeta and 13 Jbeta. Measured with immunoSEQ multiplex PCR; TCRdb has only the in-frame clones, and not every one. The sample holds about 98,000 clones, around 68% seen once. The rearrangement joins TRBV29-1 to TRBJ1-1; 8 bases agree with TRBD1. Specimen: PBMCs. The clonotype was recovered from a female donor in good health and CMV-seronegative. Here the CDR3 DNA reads TGCAGCGTTGAGGGGACAGGCACTGAAGCTTTCTTT. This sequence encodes CSVEGTGTEAFF. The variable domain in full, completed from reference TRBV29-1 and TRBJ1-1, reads SAVISQKPSRDICQRGTSLTIQCQVDSQVTMMFWYRQQPGQSLTLIATANQGSEATYESGFVIDKFPISRPNLTFSTLTVSNMSPEDSSIYLCSVEGTGTEAFFGQGTRLTVV.